Shown below are 2 T cell receptor beta chains from a single sample sequenced in a study of neurological immune-mediated disorders. MiXCR, run by TCRdb on the 5' RACE reads, gives a single entry per CDR3 protein. The repertoire holds about 59,000 distinct CDR3 sequences, with approximately 12% as singletons. Sequencing was performed on PBMCs. The receptors come from a woman in her sixties or seventies with HTLV-1-associated myelopathy (HAM/TSP).

In its sample, this clonotype was seen many times. J is TRBJ2-3 and V is TRBV28; a possible D gene is TRBD1 (6 bases). Per the germline V gene, CDR1 is MDHEN and CDR2 is SYDVKM. The CDR3 is made up of 19 amino acids. V lost 4 bases and J 1 base, leaving 24 bases between the germline ends. The CDR3 coding sequence is TGTGCCAGCAGTTCCCTATTAACCAACAGGGCGGTCGGCACAGATACGCAGTATTTT. This codes for CASSSLLTNRAVGTDTQYF.

As regards this clonotype: Given a much more abundant clone one base away, this may be a read error. The rearrangement joins TRBV28 to TRBJ2-7; 10 positions match TRBD2. The CDR3 has 16 amino acids. The germline gives CDR1 MDHEN, CDR2 SYDVKM. The junction had 14 bases not matched to a gene; V was cut back by 7 bases and J by 5 bases. CDR3 region: CASTLGLAGDSHEQYF. The CDR3 DNA sequence: TGTGCCAGCACCCTTGGGCTAGCGGGAGATTCCCACGAGCAGTACTTC.